This TCR beta chain was sequenced for a study of beta chain features in type 1 diabetes. Study-level findings and limits: Still unanswered here is whether HLA type influences TCRB rearrangement. Type 1 diabetes patients showed a moderate but significant shortening of TCRB CDR3s in all four CD4+ subsets.

One heparinised blood draw averaging roughly 100 mL was given by each donor. This clone was counted only a few times. Antigen: not known. CDR1 SGDLS and CDR2 YYNGEE come from the germline V gene. Trimming cost V 3 bases and J 5 bases, with 24 bases left between them. The CDR3 totals 18 residues. Expressed TCRB transcripts were sequenced, since all the RNA that had been isolated was reverse transcribed. Measured with immunoSEQ multiplex PCR; TCRdb has only the in-frame clones, and not every one. Here the sample spans about 300,000 clones, roughly 14% being singletons. The TCR was taken from a woman younger than 35 with type 1 diabetes. Sequenced material: naive CD4+ T cells from blood. This chain uses TRBV9 with TRBJ1-5; tentative D call: TRBD1 (6 bases). CDR3 region: CASSETPSTGLDDQPQHF. The DNA for the CDR3 is TGTGCCAGCAGCGAGACTCCCTCAACAGGGTTGGACGATCAGCCCCAGCATTTT.